Listed here are 19 T cell receptor beta chains from one sample, sequenced in a study of radiotherapy plus CTLA-4 blockade in lung cancer. TCRdb's copy holds only in-frame clones and misses some; the assay was immunoSEQ multiplex PCR. The table records approximately 40,000 clones, 77% of them present only once. The source was peripheral blood, collected from a patient treated with radiotherapy plus ipilimumab. Every receptor here comes from a human donor with non-small cell lung cancer whose response to radiotherapy plus ipilimumab could not be evaluated.

V is TRBV6-5 and J is TRBJ1-6; D might be TRBD1 (5 bases). The germline V gene has CDR1 MNHEY and CDR2 SVGAGI. The CDR3 has 15 residues. V gave up 0 bases and J gave up 5 bases, with 8 bases separating them. The CDR3 reads CASSYSGRDNSPLHF. In nucleotides, the CDR3 is TGTGCCAGCAGTTACTCCGGCAGGGATAATTCACCCCTCCACTTT.

The J gene is TRBJ2-1, the V gene TRBV18; 7 nucleotides agree with TRBD2. The CDR3 sequence is 13 residues long. Germline-derived CDR1 and CDR2 are KGHSH and LQKENI. V trimming: 3 bases; J trimming: 8 bases; junction bases outside the gene matches: 4. Here the CDR3 DNA reads TGTGCCAGCTCACCGACCCGGGAGGATGAGCAGTTCTTC. Translating gives CASSPTREDEQFF. Full variable domain (outside the CDR3, taken from reference TRBV18 and TRBJ2-1): NAGVMQNPRHLVRRRGQEARLRCSPMKGHSHVYWYRQLPEEGLKFMVYLQKENIIDESGMPKERFSAEFPKEGPSILRIQQVVRGDSAAYFCASSPTREDEQFFGPGTRLTVL.

This clone came up once. This chain links TRBV5-6 with TRBJ2-7, with 8 bases aligning to TRBD2. With V trimmed by 4 bases and J by 4 bases, 16 bases remained unmatched. The CDR3 spans 17 residues. Germline CDR1 SGHDT, CDR2 YYEEEE. The CDR3 region has the DNA TGTGCCAGCAGCCCAATCTCACCGGGTGTAGCGGGGTACGAGCAGTACTTC. Translated: CASSPISPGVAGYEQYF. Based on the CDR3 plus reference TRBV5-6 and TRBJ2-7, the full variable domain is DAGVTQSPTHLIKTRGQQVTLRCSPKSGHDTVSWYQQALGQGPQFIFQYYEEEERQRGNFPDRFSGHQFPNYSSELNVNALLLGDSALYLCASSPISPGVAGYEQYFGPGTRLTVT.

V is TRBV7-9 and J is TRBJ2-7; 13 nucleotides line up with TRBD2. The trim removed 1 base at V and 9 bases at J, leaving 0 bases unmatched. This CDR3 has 13 amino acids. CDR1 SEHNR and CDR2 FQNEAQ come from the germline V gene (reference sequence). The CDR3, as DNA: TGTGCCAGCAGCTTAGGACTAGCGGGAGGGCAGTACTTC. Protein: CASSLGLAGGQYF.

The chain recombines TRBV28 with TRBJ2-7, with 8 positions matching TRBD2. The V gene end was trimmed by 5 bases and the J gene end by 4 bases; junction bases not matched to a gene: 10. Per germline, CDR1 MDHEN and CDR2 SYDVKM. The CDR3 is 15 amino acids. DNA of the CDR3: TGTGCCAGCAGTAACCTTGGACTAGCTGGTTACGAGCAGTACTTC. Its translation is CASSNLGLAGYEQYF.

The chain carries TRBV14 and TRBJ2-3; maybe TRBD1 (5 bases). The CDR3 covers 14 residues. Trimming cost V 4 bases and J 2 bases, with 10 bases left between them. Germline-derived CDR1 and CDR2 are SGHDN and FVKESK. The CDR3 DNA reads as TGTGCCAGCAGCCCGAGACAGTACACAGATACGCAGTATTTT. Protein sequence: CASSPRQYTDTQYF.

This clone was seen a handful of times. The rearrangement joins TRBV7-3 to TRBJ2-2; no clear D gene. The CDR3 consists of 11 residues. The V end lost 8 bases, the J end lost 6 bases, and 7 bases lay between the germline ends. Germline assignment: CDR1 SGHTA and CDR2 FQGTGA. The CDR3 DNA is TGTGCCAGCCGCGGAGCCGGGGAGCTGTTTTTT. Translated, it gives CASRGAGELFF.

This chain joins TRBV5-4 and TRBJ2-5, with 10 positions matching TRBD2. CDR3 length: 14 amino acids. V trimming: 5 bases; J trimming: 5 bases; junction bases outside the gene matches: 6. Germline assignment: CDR1 SGHNT and CDR2 YYREEE (reference sequence). As DNA, the CDR3 is TGTGCCAGCAGAGAGCGGGGGGGGAGTGAGACCCAGTACTTC. Its protein is CASRERGGSETQYF.

V gene TRBV7-2 combines with J gene TRBJ1-5, with 11 bases that match TRBD1. CDR1 is SGHTA and CDR2 is FQGNSA in the germline V gene. V was clipped by 5 bases and J by 5 bases; unmatched bases: 5. The CDR3 spans 15 residues. The CDR3 sequence is CASSRTGGPYQPQHF. As DNA, the CDR3 is TGTGCCAGCAGCAGGACAGGGGGCCCGTATCAGCCCCAGCATTTT. The variable domain in full, with the rest retrieved from reference TRBV7-2 and TRBJ1-5, is GAGVSQSPSNKVTEKGKDVELRCDPISGHTALYWYRQSLGQGLEFLIYFQGNSAPDKSGLPSDRFSAERTGGSVSTLTIQRTQQEDSAVYLCASSRTGGPYQPQHFGDGTRLSIL.

The chain couples TRBV5-1 to TRBJ1-5; D unresolved. The CDR3 is made up of 14 amino acids. The germline CDR1 and CDR2 sequences are SGHRS and YFSETQ. With 1 base removed from V and 7 bases from J, the gap between germline ends came to 12 bases. The CDR3: CASSLSLGEQPQHF. The DNA for the CDR3 is TGCGCCAGCAGCTTGAGTCTCGGGGAGCAGCCCCAGCATTTT.

CDR3 protein: CASKVQGGTEAFF. The CDR3 DNA reads TGTGCCAGCAAGGTCCAGGGAGGGACTGAAGCTTTCTTT. The chain recombines TRBV25-1 with TRBJ1-1; TRBD1 might be the D (5 bases). V was shortened by 7 bases and J by 5 bases, with 14 bases between the two germline ends. Germline loops: CDR1 MGHDK, CDR2 SYGVNS. The CDR3 loop spans 13 amino acids.

This clone was counted only a few times. The CDR3 DNA sequence: TGCAGCGTTGAAAAGGACAGCCAAGAGACCCAGTACTTC. Protein: CSVEKDSQETQYF. The chain recombines TRBV29-1 with TRBJ2-5, with D possibly matching TRBD1 (6 bases). CDR3 length: 13 residues. The germline CDR1 and CDR2 sequences are SQVTM and ANQGSEA. V shed 2 bases and J shed 1 base, with 8 bases lying between them. Complete variable domain (other parts from reference TRBV29-1 and TRBJ2-5): SAVISQKPSRDICQRGTSLTIQCQVDSQVTMMFWYRQQPGQSLTLIATANQGSEATYESGFVIDKFPISRPNLTFSTLTVSNMSPEDSSIYLCSVEKDSQETQYFGPGTRLLVL.

V is TRBV5-1 and J is TRBJ2-3; TRBD1 is a possible D gene (5 bases). This CDR3 is 15 amino acids long. Trimming shortened V by 6 bases and J by 3 bases, and 17 bases separated the two germline ends. Looked up from germline, CDR1 is SGHRS and CDR2 is YFSETQ. The chain's CDR3 is CASTLSDSRTDTQYF. The CDR3 DNA reads as TGCGCCAGCACCCTTTCAGACAGCAGAACAGATACGCAGTATTTT.

V usage is TRBV5-4 and J usage is TRBJ2-7; 7 bases are a match to TRBD2. The V gene's germline CDR1 is SGHNT and CDR2 YYREEE (reference sequence). The length of the CDR3 is 16 residues. With V trimmed by 4 bases and J by 2 bases, 12 bases remained unmatched. The CDR3 loop reads CASSQAPPGLPYEQYF. CDR3 nucleotide sequence: TGTGCCAGCAGCCAAGCCCCGCCGGGACTACCCTACGAGCAGTACTTC.

This clone was found once. This sequence joins TRBV30 and TRBJ2-5, with 9 bases aligning to TRBD1. Trimming cost V 0 bases and J 6 bases; bases outside gene matches: 5. Germline CDR1 and CDR2: GTSNPN and SVGIG (reference sequence). This CDR3 is built from 14 residues. The CDR3 protein is CAWSVGQGPKTQYF. CDR3 in DNA: TGTGCCTGGAGTGTAGGACAGGGGCCAAAGACCCAGTACTTC.

This chain joins TRBV5-1 and TRBJ2-1; TRBD2 agrees at 11 bases. Germline loops: CDR1 SGHRS, CDR2 YFSETQ. Trimming took 1 base from V and 0 from J; bases not matched to a gene: 0. The CDR3 is made up of 16 amino acids. The CDR3, as DNA: TGCGCCAGCAGCTTGCTAGCGGGAGGCTCCTACAATGAGCAGTTCTTC. Encoded protein: CASSLLAGGSYNEQFF.

The chain carries TRBV28 and TRBJ1-2; no definite D call. Germline CDR1 MDHEN, CDR2 SYDVKM. This CDR3 has 12 amino acids. V lost 4 bases to trimming and J lost 4 bases, with 7 bases between them. This CDR3 is CASSSPLYGYTF. The CDR3 DNA reads TGTGCCAGCAGTTCTCCCCTCTATGGCTACACCTTC.

The chain employs TRBV6-5 and TRBJ2-2, with TRBD1 matching over 7 bases. Germline V lookup: CDR1 MNHEY, CDR2 SVGAGI. The V gene end was trimmed by 6 bases and the J gene end by 4 bases; junction bases not matched to a gene: 8. There are 15 residues in the CDR3. CDR3: CASSEQGRVTGELFF. In DNA, the CDR3 is TGTGCCAGCAGCGAACAGGGGCGCGTCACCGGGGAGCTGTTTTTT.

The J gene is TRBJ2-7, the V gene TRBV27; 8 bases align to TRBD1. The CDR3 totals 13 residues. Germline-derived CDR1 and CDR2 are MNHEY and SMNVEV (reference sequence). V shed 5 bases and J 2 bases; nucleotides not matched to a gene: 2. CDR3 nucleotide sequence: TGTGCCAGCAGTCGGACAGGGCCCTACGAGCAGTACTTC. Translating it yields CASSRTGPYEQYF.